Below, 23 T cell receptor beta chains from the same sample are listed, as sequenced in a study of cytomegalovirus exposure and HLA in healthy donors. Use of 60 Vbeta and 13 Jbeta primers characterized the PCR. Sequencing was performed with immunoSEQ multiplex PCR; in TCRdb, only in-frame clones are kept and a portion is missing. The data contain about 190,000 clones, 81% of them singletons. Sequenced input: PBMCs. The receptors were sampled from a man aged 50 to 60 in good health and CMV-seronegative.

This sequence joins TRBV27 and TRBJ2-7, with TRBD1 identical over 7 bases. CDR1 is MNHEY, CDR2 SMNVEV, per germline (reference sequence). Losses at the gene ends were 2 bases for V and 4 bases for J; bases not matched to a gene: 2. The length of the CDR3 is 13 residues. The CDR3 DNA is TGTGCCAGCAGTTTAACAGGGGAGTACGAGCAGTACTTC. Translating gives CASSLTGEYEQYF.

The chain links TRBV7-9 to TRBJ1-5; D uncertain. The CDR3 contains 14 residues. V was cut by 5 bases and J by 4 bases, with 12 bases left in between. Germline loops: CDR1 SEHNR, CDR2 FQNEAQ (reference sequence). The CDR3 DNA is TGTGCCAGCAGCCTGGGAGGAAAGAATCAGCCCCAGCATTTT. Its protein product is CASSLGGKNQPQHF.

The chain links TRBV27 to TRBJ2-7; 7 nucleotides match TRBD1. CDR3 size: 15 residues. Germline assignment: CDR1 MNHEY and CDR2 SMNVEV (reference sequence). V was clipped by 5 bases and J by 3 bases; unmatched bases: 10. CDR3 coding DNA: TGTGCCAGCAGTAAGCTCCTGGGACAGCACTACGAGCAGTACTTC. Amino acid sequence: CASSKLLGQHYEQYF.

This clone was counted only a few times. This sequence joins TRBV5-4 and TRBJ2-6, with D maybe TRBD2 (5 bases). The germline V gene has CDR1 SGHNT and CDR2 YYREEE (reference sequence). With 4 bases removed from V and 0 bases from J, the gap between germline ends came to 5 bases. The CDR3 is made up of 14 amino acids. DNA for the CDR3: TGTGCCAGCAGCCGGGACTCTGGGGCCAACGTCCTGACTTTC. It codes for CASSRDSGANVLTF.

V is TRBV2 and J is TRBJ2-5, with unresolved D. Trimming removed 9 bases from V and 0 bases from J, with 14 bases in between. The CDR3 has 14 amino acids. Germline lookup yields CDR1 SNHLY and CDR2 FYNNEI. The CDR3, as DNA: TGTGCCAGTCAAGCGAACAAGTACCAAGAGACCCAGTACTTC. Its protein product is CASQANKYQETQYF. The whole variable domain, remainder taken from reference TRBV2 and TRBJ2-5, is EPEVTQTPSHQVTQMGQEVILRCVPISNHLYFYWYRQILGQKVEFLVSFYNNEISEKSEIFDDQFSVERPDGSNFTLKIRSTKLEDSAMYFCASQANKYQETQYFGPGTRLLVL.

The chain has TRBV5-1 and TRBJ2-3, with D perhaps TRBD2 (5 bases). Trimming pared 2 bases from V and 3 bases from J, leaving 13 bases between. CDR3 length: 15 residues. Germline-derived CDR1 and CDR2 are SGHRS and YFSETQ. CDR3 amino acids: CASSLSGELTDTQYF. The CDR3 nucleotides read TGCGCCAGCAGCTTATCCGGGGAATTGACAGATACGCAGTATTTT.

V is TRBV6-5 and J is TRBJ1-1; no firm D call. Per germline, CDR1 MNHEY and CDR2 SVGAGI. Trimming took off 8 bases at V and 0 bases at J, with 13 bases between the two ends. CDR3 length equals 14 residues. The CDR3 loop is CASGARRVNTEAFF. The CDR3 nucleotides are TGTGCCAGCGGAGCCAGGAGGGTGAACACTGAAGCTTTCTTT.

This CDR3 reads CTSSQDWARIDTQYF. In nucleotides, the CDR3 is TGCACCAGCAGCCAAGATTGGGCCCGGATAGATACGCAGTATTTT. This chain uses TRBV1 with TRBJ2-3; TRBD1 is the table's D call, not checked against the DNA. TRBV1 is a pseudogene locus. This CDR3 is 15 amino acids long.

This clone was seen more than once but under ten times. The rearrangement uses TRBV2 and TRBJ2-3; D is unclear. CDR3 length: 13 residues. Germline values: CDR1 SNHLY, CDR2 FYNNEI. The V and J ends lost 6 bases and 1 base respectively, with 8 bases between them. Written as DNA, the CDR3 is TGTGCCAGCAGCCTCCTAGGCACAGATACGCAGTATTTT. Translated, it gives CASSLLGTDTQYF.

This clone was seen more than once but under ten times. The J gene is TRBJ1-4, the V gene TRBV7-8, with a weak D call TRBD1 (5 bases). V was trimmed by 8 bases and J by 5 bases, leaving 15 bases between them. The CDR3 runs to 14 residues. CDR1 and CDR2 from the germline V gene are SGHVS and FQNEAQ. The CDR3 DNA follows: TGTGCCAGCGGGCTTAACAGGCAAAATGAAAAACTGTTTTTT. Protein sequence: CASGLNRQNEKLFF.

CDR3 protein: CASSGTGAGETQYF. The CDR3 nucleotides read TGTGCCAGCAGCGGGACAGGGGCAGGGGAGACCCAGTACTTC. The J gene is TRBJ2-5, the V gene TRBV7-9; 10 bases match TRBD1. Unmatched junction bases numbered 5, after V lost 5 bases and J lost 5 bases. The CDR3 consists of 14 residues. Germline V gene sequence: CDR1 SEHNR, CDR2 FQNEAQ (reference sequence).

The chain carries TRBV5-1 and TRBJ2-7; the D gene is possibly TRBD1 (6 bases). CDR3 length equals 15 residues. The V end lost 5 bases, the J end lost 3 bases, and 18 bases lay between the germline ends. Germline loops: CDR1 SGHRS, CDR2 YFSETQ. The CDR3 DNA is TGCGCCAGCAGGCCCCTTCCCCACAGGGACTACGAGCAGTACTTC. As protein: CASRPLPHRDYEQYF.

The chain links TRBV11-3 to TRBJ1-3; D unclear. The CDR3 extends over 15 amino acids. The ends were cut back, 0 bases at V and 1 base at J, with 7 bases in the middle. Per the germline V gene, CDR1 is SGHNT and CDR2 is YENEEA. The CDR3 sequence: CASSLEAGSGNTIYF. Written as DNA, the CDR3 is TGTGCCAGCAGCTTAGAGGCAGGATCTGGAAACACCATATATTTT.

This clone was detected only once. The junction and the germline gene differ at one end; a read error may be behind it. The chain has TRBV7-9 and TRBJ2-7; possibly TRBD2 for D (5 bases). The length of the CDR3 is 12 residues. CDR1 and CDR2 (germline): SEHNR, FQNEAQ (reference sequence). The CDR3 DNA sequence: TGTTCCAGCAGCCTCGAGGGTTACGAGCAGTACTTC. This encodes CSSSLEGYEQYF. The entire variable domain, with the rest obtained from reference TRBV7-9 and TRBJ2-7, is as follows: DTGVSQNPRHKITKRGQNVTFRCDPISEHNRLYWYRQTLGQGPEFLTYFQNEAQLEKSRLLSDRFSAERPKGSFSTLEIQRTEQGDSAMYLCSSSLEGYEQYFGPGTRLTVT.

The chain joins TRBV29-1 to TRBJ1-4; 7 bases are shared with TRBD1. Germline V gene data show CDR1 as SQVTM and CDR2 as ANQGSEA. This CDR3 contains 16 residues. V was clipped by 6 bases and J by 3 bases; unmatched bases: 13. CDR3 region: CSVSGQMGLANEKLFF. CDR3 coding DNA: TGCAGCGTCTCGGGACAGATGGGTCTGGCTAATGAAAAACTGTTTTTT.

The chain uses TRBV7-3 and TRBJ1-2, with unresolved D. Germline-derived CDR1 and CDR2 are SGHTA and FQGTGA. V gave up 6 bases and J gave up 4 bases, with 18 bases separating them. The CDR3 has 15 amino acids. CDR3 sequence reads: CASSKGGSLPYGYTF. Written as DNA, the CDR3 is TGTGCCAGCAGTAAGGGAGGGTCCCTACCCTATGGCTACACCTTC.

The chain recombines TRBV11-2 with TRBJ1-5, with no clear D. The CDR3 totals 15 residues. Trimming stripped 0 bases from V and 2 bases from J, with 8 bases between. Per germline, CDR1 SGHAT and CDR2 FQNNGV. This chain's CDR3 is CASSLEGQGNQPQHF. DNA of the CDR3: TGTGCCAGCAGCTTAGAGGGTCAGGGCAATCAGCCCCAGCATTTT.

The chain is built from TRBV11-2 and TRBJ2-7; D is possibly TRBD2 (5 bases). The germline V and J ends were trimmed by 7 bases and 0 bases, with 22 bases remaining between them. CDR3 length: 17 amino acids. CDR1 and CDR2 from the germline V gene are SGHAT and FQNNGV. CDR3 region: CASTLSSSRLSSYEQYF. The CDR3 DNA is TGTGCCAGCACCCTATCCTCTAGCAGGCTGAGCTCCTACGAGCAGTACTTC.

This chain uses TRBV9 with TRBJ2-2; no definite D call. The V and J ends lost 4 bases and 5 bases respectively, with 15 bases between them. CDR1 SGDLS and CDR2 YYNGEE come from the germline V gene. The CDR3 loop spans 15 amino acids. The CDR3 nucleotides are TGTGCCAGCAGCCCCTCCGCCTCGCGGACCGGGGAGCTGTTTTTT. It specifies CASSPSASRTGELFF. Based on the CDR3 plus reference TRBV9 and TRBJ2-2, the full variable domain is DSGVTQTPKHLITATGQRVTLRCSPRSGDLSVYWYQQSLDQGLQFLIQYYNGEERAKGNILERFSAQQFPDLHSELNLSSLELGDSALYFCASSPSASRTGELFFGEGSRLTVL.

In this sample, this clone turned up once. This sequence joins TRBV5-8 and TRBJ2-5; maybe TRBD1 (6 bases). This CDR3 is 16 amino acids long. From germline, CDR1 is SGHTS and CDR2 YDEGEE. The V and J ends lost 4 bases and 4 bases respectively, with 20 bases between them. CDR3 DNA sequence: TGTGCCAGCAGCCTGGGGTCCAGGGGAATCATAGAGACCCAGTACTTC. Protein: CASSLGSRGIIETQYF.

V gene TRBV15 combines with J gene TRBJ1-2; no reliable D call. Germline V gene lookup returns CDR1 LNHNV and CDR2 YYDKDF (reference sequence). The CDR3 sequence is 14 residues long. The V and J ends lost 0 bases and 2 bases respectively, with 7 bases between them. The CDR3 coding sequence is TGTGCCACCAGCAGAGATGGTAGAAACTATGGCTACACCTTC. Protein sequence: CATSRDGRNYGYTF.

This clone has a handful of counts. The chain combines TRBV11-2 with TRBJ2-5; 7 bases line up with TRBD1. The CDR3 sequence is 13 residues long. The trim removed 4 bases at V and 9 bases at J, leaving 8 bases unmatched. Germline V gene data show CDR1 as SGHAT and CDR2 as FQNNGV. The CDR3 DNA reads TGTGCCAGCAGCTCCGGGACAGTAAGAGCCCAGTACTTC. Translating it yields CASSSGTVRAQYF. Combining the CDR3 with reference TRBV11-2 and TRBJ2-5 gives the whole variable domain EAGVAQSPRYKIIEKRQSVAFWCNPISGHATLYWYQQILGQGPKLLIQFQNNGVVDDSQLPKDRFSAERLKGVDSTLKIQPAKLEDSAVYLCASSSGTVRAQYFGPGTRLLVL.

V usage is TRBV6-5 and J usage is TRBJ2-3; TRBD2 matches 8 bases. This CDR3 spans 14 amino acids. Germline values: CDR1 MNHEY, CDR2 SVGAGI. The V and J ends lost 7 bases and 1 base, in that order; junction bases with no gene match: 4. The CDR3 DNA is TGTGCCAGCAAGAGCGGGGGTCGCACAGATACGCAGTATTTT. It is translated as CASKSGGRTDTQYF.